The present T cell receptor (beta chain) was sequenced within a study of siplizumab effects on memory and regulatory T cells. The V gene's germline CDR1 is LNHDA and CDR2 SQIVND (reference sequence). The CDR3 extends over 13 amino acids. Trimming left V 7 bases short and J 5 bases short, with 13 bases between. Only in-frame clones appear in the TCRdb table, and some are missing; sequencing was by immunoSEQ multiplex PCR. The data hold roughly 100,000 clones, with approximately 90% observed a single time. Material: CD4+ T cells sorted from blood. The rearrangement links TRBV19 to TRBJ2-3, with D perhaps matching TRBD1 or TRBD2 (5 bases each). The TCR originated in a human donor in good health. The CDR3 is CASKFQGEDTQYF. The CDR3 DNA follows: TGTGCCAGTAAGTTCCAGGGAGAAGATACGCAGTATTTT.